Detailed here is one T cell receptor (beta chain). Its target is not known. The data derive from a study of Graves' ophthalmopathy and Graves' hyperthyroidism. Study observations and caveats: The model flagged ophthalmopathy progression at roughly 70% sensitivity and about 72% specificity. Blood also contained most of the expanded thyroid clonotypes above 0.001 frequency.

Amplification targeted the TCR beta CDR3 regions, with RNA transcripts as the source material. HTBI primers were used in a first-round RT-PCR, which preceded a second-round multiplex PCR. TCRdb recomputed calls from the multiplex PCR reads with MiXCR, one row per CDR3 protein. This sample has approximately 380,000 distinct CDR3 sequences, with 20% to 25% found just once. Establishment of the diagnosis relied upon clinical symptoms, serum thyroxine, TRAb, thyroid ultrasound and orbital computed tomography. V lost 0 bases and J 6 bases, leaving 18 bases between the germline ends. The CDR3 sequence is 16 residues long. Germline V gene lookup returns CDR1 LGHDT and CDR2 YNNKEL (reference sequence).

Sequencing was done on a sample of peripheral blood. The TCR originated in a young woman with stable Graves' hyperthyroidism. The chain combines TRBV3-1 with TRBJ2-7; D perhaps matches TRBD1 (6 bases). This CDR3 reads CASSQDLIQGKSEQYF. CDR3 in DNA: TGTGCCAGCAGCCAAGATCTAATACAGGGAAAGAGCGAGCAGTACTTC.